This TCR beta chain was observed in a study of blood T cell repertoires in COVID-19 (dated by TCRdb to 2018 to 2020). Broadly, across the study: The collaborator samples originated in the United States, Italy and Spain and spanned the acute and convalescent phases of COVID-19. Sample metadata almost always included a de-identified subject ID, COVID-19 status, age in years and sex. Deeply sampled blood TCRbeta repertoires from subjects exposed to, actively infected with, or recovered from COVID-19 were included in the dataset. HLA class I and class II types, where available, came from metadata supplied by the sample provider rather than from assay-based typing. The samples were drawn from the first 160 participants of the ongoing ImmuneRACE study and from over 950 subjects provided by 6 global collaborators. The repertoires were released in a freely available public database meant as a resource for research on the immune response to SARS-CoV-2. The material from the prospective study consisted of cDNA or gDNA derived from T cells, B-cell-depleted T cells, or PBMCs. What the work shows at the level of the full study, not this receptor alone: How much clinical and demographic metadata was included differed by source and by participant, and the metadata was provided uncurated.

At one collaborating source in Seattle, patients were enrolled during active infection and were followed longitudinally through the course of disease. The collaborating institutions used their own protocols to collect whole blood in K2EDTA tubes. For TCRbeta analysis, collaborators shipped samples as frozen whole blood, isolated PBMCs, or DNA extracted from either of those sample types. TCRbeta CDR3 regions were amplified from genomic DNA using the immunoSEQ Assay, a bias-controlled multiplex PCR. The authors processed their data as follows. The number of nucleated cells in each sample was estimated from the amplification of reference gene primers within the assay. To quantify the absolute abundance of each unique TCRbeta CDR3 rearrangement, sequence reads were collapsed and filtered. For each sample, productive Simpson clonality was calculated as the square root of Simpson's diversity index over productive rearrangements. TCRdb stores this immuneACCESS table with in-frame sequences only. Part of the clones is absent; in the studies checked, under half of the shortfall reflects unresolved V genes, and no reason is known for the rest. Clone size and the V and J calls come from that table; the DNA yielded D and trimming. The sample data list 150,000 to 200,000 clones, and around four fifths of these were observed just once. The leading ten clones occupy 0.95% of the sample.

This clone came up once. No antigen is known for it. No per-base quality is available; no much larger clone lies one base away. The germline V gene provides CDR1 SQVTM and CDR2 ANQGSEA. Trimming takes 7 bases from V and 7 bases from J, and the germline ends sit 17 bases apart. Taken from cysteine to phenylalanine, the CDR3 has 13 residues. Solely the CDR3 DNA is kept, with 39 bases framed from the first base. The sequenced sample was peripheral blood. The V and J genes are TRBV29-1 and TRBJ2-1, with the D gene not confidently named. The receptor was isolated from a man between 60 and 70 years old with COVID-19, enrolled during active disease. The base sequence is TGCAGCGCTCCCTCTTCTGGGCCGAATGAGCAGTTCTTC. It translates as CSAPSSGPNEQFF.